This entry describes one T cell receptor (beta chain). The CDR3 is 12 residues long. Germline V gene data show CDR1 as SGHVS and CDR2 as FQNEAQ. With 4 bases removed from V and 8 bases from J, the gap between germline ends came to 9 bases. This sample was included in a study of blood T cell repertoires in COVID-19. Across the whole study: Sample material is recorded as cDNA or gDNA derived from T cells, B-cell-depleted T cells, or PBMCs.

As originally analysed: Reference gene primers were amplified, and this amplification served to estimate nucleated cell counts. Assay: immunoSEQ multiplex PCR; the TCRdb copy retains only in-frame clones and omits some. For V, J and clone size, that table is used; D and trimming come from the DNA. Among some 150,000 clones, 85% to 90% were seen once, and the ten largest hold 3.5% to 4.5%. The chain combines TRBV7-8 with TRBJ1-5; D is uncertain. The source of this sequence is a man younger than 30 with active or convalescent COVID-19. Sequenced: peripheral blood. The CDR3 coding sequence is TGTGCCAGCAGCTCTACAGTCGAGCCCCAGCATTTT. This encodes CASSSTVEPQHF. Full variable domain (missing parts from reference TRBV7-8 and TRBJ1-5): GAGVSQSPRYKVAKRGQDVALRCDPISGHVSLFWYQQALGQGPEFLTYFQNEAQLDKSGLPSDRFFAERPEGSVSTLKIQRTQQEDSAVYLCASSSTVEPQHFGDGTRLSIL.